This entry concerns a single TCR beta chain. This record comes from a study of blood T cell repertoires in COVID-19. Study-wide background: From the United States, Italy and Spain came samples of acute and convalescent COVID-19.

Germline-derived CDR1 and CDR2 are ENHRY and SYGVKD. The CDR3 has 14 amino acids. With 5 bases removed from V and 5 bases from J, the gap between germline ends came to 15 bases. Sequenced by immunoSEQ multiplex PCR; TCRdb stores in-frame clones only, minus some. The profile covers around 250,000 clones, with approximately 83% appearing a single time and 1.5% to 2% taken by the ten largest. The clonotype originates from a woman aged 50 to 60 who had recovered from COVID-19. Sequences were obtained from PBMCs or T cells enriched from blood (not recorded which). This chain uses TRBV10-3 with TRBJ1-1; possible D gene TRBD1, 5 bases. The DNA for the CDR3 is TGTGCCATCAGTCTGGACACTCTTAGAACTGAAGCTTTCTTT. It translates to CAISLDTLRTEAFF.